Listed below are T cell receptor beta chains from one sample, sequenced in a study of OX40 agonist ivuxolimab in advanced cancers. Sequenced by immunoSEQ multiplex PCR; TCRdb stores in-frame clones only, minus some. The repertoire holds 75,000 to 80,000 clones, 81% seen once, with about 4.6% in the top ten. The sequences come from CD4+ or CD8+ T cells sorted from blood, collected in a trial of the OX40 agonist ivuxolimab. Every receptor here comes from an adult with an advanced solid tumor such as melanoma, head and neck, liver or kidney cancer. CDR3s include the opening cysteine and the closing phenylalanine or tryptophan. The D gene is left open where the match is weak. Clone size is stated in some rows and not others, as once, few, many or a class when expanded.

v_gene: TRBV9; abundance: -; d_gene: -; j_gene: TRBJ2-3; CDR3nt: TGTGCCAGCAGCGTACCCGACAGTTTGGGTTGGAGTACAGATACGCAGTATTTT; CDR3aa: CASSVPDSLGWSTDTQYF
v_gene: TRBV7-9; abundance: -; d_gene: TRBD2; j_gene: TRBJ2-7; CDR3nt: TGTGCCAGCAGCGACGGACTAGCGGGAGTTAGTCGGGTGGAGCAGTACTTC; CDR3aa: CASSDGLAGVSRVEQYF
v_gene: TRBV7-6; abundance: -; d_gene: -; j_gene: TRBJ1-5; CDR3nt: TGTGCCAGCAGCTTAGCGGCAGGAGATTATAGCAATCAGCCCCAGCATTTT; CDR3aa: CASSLAAGDYSNQPQHF
v_gene: TRBV5-4; abundance: -; d_gene: -; j_gene: TRBJ1-2; CDR3nt: TGTGCCAGCAGCTTGGATCGCGGACAGCTAAACTATGGCTACACCTTC; CDR3aa: CASSLDRGQLNYGYTF
v_gene: TRBV15; abundance: -; d_gene: -; j_gene: TRBJ2-1; CDR3nt: TGTGCCACCAGCAGAGATTACAGTCTGAACAATGAGCAGTTCTTC; CDR3aa: CATSRDYSLNNEQFF
v_gene: TRBV7-2; abundance: -; d_gene: -; j_gene: TRBJ2-2; CDR3nt: TGTGCCAGCAGCTTTAGGTCTATTGGGGAGCTGTTTTTT; CDR3aa: CASSFRSIGELFF
v_gene: TRBV11-2; abundance: -; d_gene: -; j_gene: TRBJ2-1; CDR3nt: TGTGCCAGCAGCTGGAGTATCCCCTACAATGAGCAGTTCTTC; CDR3aa: CASSWSIPYNEQFF
v_gene: TRBV11-3; abundance: -; d_gene: -; j_gene: TRBJ2-1; CDR3nt: TGTGCCAGCAGCTTAGTAACTGGGGGTGAGCAGTTCTTC; CDR3aa: CASSLVTGGEQFF
v_gene: TRBV19; abundance: -; d_gene: TRBD2; j_gene: TRBJ2-3; CDR3nt: TGTGCCAGTAGTCGGGAGGGGCGGACAGATACGCAGTATTTT; CDR3aa: CASSREGRTDTQYF
v_gene: TRBV7-9; abundance: -; d_gene: TRBD2; j_gene: TRBJ2-5; CDR3nt: TGTGCCAGCAGCCTGGGACTAGCGGGCCAAGAGACCCAGTACTTC; CDR3aa: CASSLGLAGQETQYF
v_gene: TRBV7-2; abundance: -; d_gene: -; j_gene: TRBJ1-6; CDR3nt: TGTGCCAGCAGCCCTAGAGATAATTCACCCCTCCACTTT; CDR3aa: CASSPRDNSPLHF
v_gene: TRBV4-2; abundance: -; d_gene: TRBD2; j_gene: TRBJ2-1; CDR3nt: TGTGCCAGCAGCCAAGATACCACTAGCGGGAGGAATGAGCAGTTCTTC; CDR3aa: CASSQDTTSGRNEQFF
v_gene: TRBV2; abundance: -; d_gene: -; j_gene: TRBJ2-1; CDR3nt: TGTGCCAGCAGTGAAAACGTGGGGCCCAATGAGCAGTTCTTC; CDR3aa: CASSENVGPNEQFF
v_gene: TRBV6-5; abundance: -; d_gene: -; j_gene: TRBJ1-1; CDR3nt: TGTGCCAGTAGTTACTCTGGGTTTGCACAGAACACTGAAGCTTTCTTT; CDR3aa: CASSYSGFAQNTEAFF
v_gene: TRBV5-4; abundance: once; d_gene: TRBD1; j_gene: TRBJ2-7; CDR3nt: TGTGCCAGCAGCTCCAAGACAGGGGGCTCGGCCTACGAGCAGTACTTC; CDR3aa: CASSSKTGGSAYEQYF
v_gene: TRBV28; abundance: medium-sized; d_gene: TRBD1; j_gene: TRBJ1-3; CDR3nt: TGTGCCAGCAGCCGAGGACAGGGTCGCGACACCATATATTTT; CDR3aa: CASSRGQGRDTIYF
v_gene: TRBV21-1; abundance: -; d_gene: -; j_gene: TRBJ2-6; CDR3nt: TGTGCCAGCAGACCAATCTCTGGGGCCAACGTCCTGACTTTC; CDR3aa: CASRPISGANVLTF
v_gene: TRBV4-1; abundance: -; d_gene: -; j_gene: TRBJ2-3; CDR3nt: TGCGCCAGCAGCCCCCGTTTAGATACGCAGTATTTT; CDR3aa: CASSPRLDTQYF
v_gene: TRBV29-1; abundance: -; d_gene: -; j_gene: TRBJ2-7; CDR3nt: TGCAGCGTTCTAGGGTCGTTAGAGGGCAGGTACGAGCAGTACTTC; CDR3aa: CSVLGSLEGRYEQYF
v_gene: TRBV4-1; abundance: -; d_gene: -; j_gene: TRBJ1-6; CDR3nt: TGCGCCAGCAGCCAAGACCCAGGTTTGGTGCGGATTTCACCCCTCCACTTT; CDR3aa: CASSQDPGLVRISPLHF
v_gene: TRBV14; abundance: -; d_gene: TRBD2; j_gene: TRBJ2-3; CDR3nt: TGTGCCAGCTCGGTAGCGGGGCATACAGATACGCAGTATTTT; CDR3aa: CASSVAGHTDTQYF
v_gene: TRBV20-1; abundance: -; d_gene: -; j_gene: TRBJ1-1; CDR3nt: TGCAGTGCTGAAAACACTGAAGCTTTCTTT; CDR3aa: CSAENTEAFF
v_gene: TRBV5-5; abundance: -; d_gene: TRBD1; j_gene: TRBJ1-1; CDR3nt: TGTGCCAGCAGAGGAGCAGGGGGTCGGAACACTGAAGCTTTCTTT; CDR3aa: CASRGAGGRNTEAFF
v_gene: TRBV19; abundance: -; d_gene: -; j_gene: TRBJ1-1; CDR3nt: TGTGCCAGTAGCACACAGGGCTGGAACACTGAAGCTTTCTTT; CDR3aa: CASSTQGWNTEAFF
v_gene: TRBV10-3; abundance: -; d_gene: TRBD2; j_gene: TRBJ2-3; CDR3nt: TGTGCCATCAGCGTCGGACTAGCCGAGACAGATACGCAGTATTTT; CDR3aa: CAISVGLAETDTQYF
v_gene: TRBV19; abundance: -; d_gene: -; j_gene: TRBJ2-7; CDR3nt: TGTGCCAGTAGTGTAAGACAGGGAGGGACCTACGAGCAGTACTTC; CDR3aa: CASSVRQGGTYEQYF
v_gene: TRBV11-3; abundance: -; d_gene: -; j_gene: TRBJ2-5; CDR3nt: TGTGCCAGCAGCTTAGATCGGGCAGGCGTAGGTTGGCGGGAGACCCAGTACTTC; CDR3aa: CASSLDRAGVGWRETQYF
v_gene: TRBV2; abundance: few; d_gene: -; j_gene: TRBJ2-5; CDR3nt: TGTGCCAGCAGTGGTCCGGCCAGGGGACAGACCCAGTACTTC; CDR3aa: CASSGPARGQTQYF
v_gene: TRBV11-3; abundance: once; d_gene: -; j_gene: TRBJ2-1; CDR3nt: TGTGCCAGCAGCTTAGTAACGGGCCCAGCTGGTGAGCAGTTCTTC; CDR3aa: CASSLVTGPAGEQFF
v_gene: TRBV30; abundance: -; d_gene: -; j_gene: TRBJ1-2; CDR3nt: TGTGCCTGGAGTGTACTGATTGGCTACACCTTC; CDR3aa: CAWSVLIGYTF
v_gene: TRBV19; abundance: -; d_gene: -; j_gene: TRBJ1-2; CDR3nt: TGTGCCAGTAGTCATGGAGGGGTTAACTATGGCTACACCTTC; CDR3aa: CASSHGGVNYGYTF
v_gene: TRBV5-6; abundance: -; d_gene: TRBD2; j_gene: TRBJ2-5; CDR3nt: TGTGCCAGCAGCTTAGGGCTAGCGGGAGGTTGGAGACAAGAGACCCAGTACTTC; CDR3aa: CASSLGLAGGWRQETQYF
v_gene: TRBV7-3; abundance: few; d_gene: -; j_gene: TRBJ2-7; CDR3nt: TGTGCCAGCAGCTACGACGAGATGGGACGGCGACACTACGAGCAGTACTTC; CDR3aa: CASSYDEMGRRHYEQYF
v_gene: TRBV10-2; abundance: -; d_gene: -; j_gene: TRBJ1-5; CDR3nt: TGCGCCACCTTGGGCATAAATAGCAATCAGCCCCAGCATTTT; CDR3aa: CATLGINSNQPQHF
v_gene: TRBV6-5; abundance: few; d_gene: -; j_gene: TRBJ1-6; CDR3nt: TGTGCCAGCAGGCCGGGACAACGACCCCTCCACTTT; CDR3aa: CASRPGQRPLHF
v_gene: TRBV27; abundance: -; d_gene: -; j_gene: TRBJ2-3; CDR3nt: TGTGCCAGCAGTTTTGGTGGGATGGGGACAGATACGCAGTATTTT; CDR3aa: CASSFGGMGTDTQYF
v_gene: TRBV4-2; abundance: -; d_gene: -; j_gene: TRBJ2-1; CDR3nt: TGTGCCAGCAGCCAAGATGAATCCCCCTACAATGAGCAGTTCTTC; CDR3aa: CASSQDESPYNEQFF
v_gene: TRBV27; abundance: -; d_gene: -; j_gene: TRBJ1-2; CDR3nt: TGTGCCAGCAGTGACCTGGGAGTTGGCGGCTACACCTTC; CDR3aa: CASSDLGVGGYTF
v_gene: TRBV29-1; abundance: once; d_gene: -; j_gene: TRBJ2-2; CDR3nt: TGCAGCGTCCCGAGGGCGGGGCCGGGTACCGGGGAGCTGTTTTTT; CDR3aa: CSVPRAGPGTGELFF
v_gene: TRBV11-2; abundance: -; d_gene: TRBD1; j_gene: TRBJ2-2; CDR3nt: TGTGCCAGCAGGGGTAGGGGACAGGGGGCGACCGGGGAGCTGTTTTTT; CDR3aa: CASRGRGQGATGELFF
v_gene: TRBV7-3; abundance: -; d_gene: TRBD2; j_gene: TRBJ2-5; CDR3nt: TGTGCCAGCAGCCGGGCCGGGACTAGCGTGTACCAAGAGACCCAGTACTTC; CDR3aa: CASSRAGTSVYQETQYF
v_gene: TRBV7-9; abundance: -; d_gene: -; j_gene: TRBJ1-1; CDR3nt: TGTGCCAGCAGCCCCTTGTTGGGTCGGGAACAGAACACTGAAGCTTTCTTT; CDR3aa: CASSPLLGREQNTEAFF
v_gene: TRBV5-1; abundance: -; d_gene: TRBD1; j_gene: TRBJ1-6; CDR3nt: TGCGCCAGCAGCTCGACAGGGGGCAATAATTCACCCCTCCACTTT; CDR3aa: CASSSTGGNNSPLHF